This TCR beta chain was sequenced in a study of blood T cell repertoires in COVID-19. Study-level background: From the United States, Italy and Spain came samples of acute and convalescent COVID-19. The analysed material was cDNA or gDNA that came from T cells, B-cell-depleted T cells, or PBMCs.

Trimming pared 5 bases from V and 7 bases from J, leaving 9 bases between. CDR3 size: 11 residues. In the original workflow: It was from reference gene primer amplification that nucleated cell counts were estimated. The data were produced by immunoSEQ multiplex PCR, yet TCRdb's version contains in-frame clones alone and is incomplete. D and trimming were read from the DNA, whereas the V and J calls and clone size are those reported in that table. The data hold 90,000 to 140,000 clones, with 65% to 90% observed a single time. The chain has TRBV12-3 or TRBV12-4 and TRBJ2-7; D unclear. Specimen: peripheral blood. The clonotype was recovered from a man aged 50 or older with acute or convalescent COVID-19. Here the CDR3 DNA reads TGTGCCAGCAGTCTCACCGGGGAGCAGTACTTC. Encoded protein: CASSLTGEQYF.